Detailed here is one T cell receptor (beta chain). This clonotype has a handful of counts. This receptor's antigen is unknown. Base quality data are lacking; no much larger clone is found one base away. This specimen belongs to a study of molecular identifiers for immune sequencing clone quantification (dated by TCRdb to 2016 to 2018). Turning to the overall study: For a replicate experiment, RNA from around 18,000 or 91,000 naive CD8 T cells was divided into five aliquots, and four of the five aliquots were sequenced. This methods study used CD8 T cells to benchmark TCR RNA copy counting and molecular-identifier clustering-based TCR repertoire sequencing (MIDCIRS). Study-wide findings and limitations: Modeling gave about 3.2 recovered TCR RNA copies per cell versus about 10 by digital PCR, implying approximately 32% capture efficiency. Naive libraries contained spiked-in Jurkat TCR RNA (more than nine copies' worth), which is not part of the donor repertoire. Identical TCR molecules sharing a barcode could cause highly expanded clone sizes to be underestimated. In CMV-specific effector cells, clones with more than 20 RNA copies accounted for over 97% of molecules, whereas in naive cells such clones accounted for under 1%. Without barcode sub-clustering, chimeric consensus sequences inflated TCR diversity; chimeras reached as high as 47%. Spiked-in Jurkat TCR RNA equal to a single cell's worth was reported to be detectable even within 1,200,000 naive CD8 T cells.

Libraries of naive CD8 T cells were generated from about 21,000 to 970,000 sorted cells, with 10%, 30% or 50% of the purified RNA used. On a BD FACSAria II, naive CD8 T cells were FACS-sorted as CD8+CD4-CCR7+CD45RA+ and collected into RLT Plus buffer. To test detection sensitivity, Jurkat RNA equal to about nine TCR copies was added to samples of about 20,000-1,000,000 naive CD8 T cells. Enrichment of CD8 T cells was performed with RosetteSep CD8+ T Cell Enrichment Cocktail and Ficoll-Paque, after which ACK red cell lysis was carried out. The junction shows trimming of 2 bases on V and 2 bases on J, and the gene matches do not reach 9 bases of it. Inclusive of the bounding cysteine and phenylalanine, the CDR3 is 17 residues long. Of all the DNA, just the CDR3 is kept, 51 bases in frame from base 1. Libraries were made using PCR. The sequencing machine was a NextSeq 500. Bulk TCR libraries were generated as previously described, with the TCR primers listed in Table S5 used. The Qiagen AllPrep DNA/RNA kit was used to purify total RNA. Before any analysis, reads coming from multiple sequencing runs of the same library were combined into one pool. The study's processing was this. Only reads with exact TCR constant sequence were kept, trimmed to 150 nt, and grouped by their 12-nt molecular barcodes. Reads in each barcode group were sub-clustered using a 15% Levenshtein threshold, and a quality-weighted consensus sequence was built for each RNA molecule. Non-functional sequences were removed, as were lower-count sequences one edit away from another. On the basis of fitting two negative binomial distributions, barcode sub-clusters with fewer than 20% of the maximum read count were discarded. TCRdb's own reprocessing of the public reads used fastp at Q25 and MiXCR and kept productive beta chains. Each record represents a unique CDR3 protein, reported with the most common genes and DNA among its rows. The V and J calls shown here were made by TCRdb, not taken from the authors' results. Here the sample has about half a million distinct CDR3 sequences; approximately 25% occur a single time. Approximately 0.76% of the sample is taken by the ten largest.

The chain was built from TRBV12-3 or TRBV12-4 and TRBJ1-5, with TRBD1 identical over 7 junction bases. The sequence derives from a human donor in good health. Some libraries in this study had Jurkat cell RNA spiked in. Material: naive CD8+ T cells from blood, with Jurkat cell RNA spiked in. The cell subset or site label, as the study defines it: FACS-sorted CD8+CD4-CCR7+CD45RA+ naive T cells. The DNA sequence follows: TGTGCCAGCAGTTTAAAGGGGGCCGGCTGGGGCAATCAGCCCCAGCATTTT. The translation is CASSLKGAGWGNQPQHF.